The entry below gives a single TCR beta chain sequence along with its context. The target antigen is unknown. The germline CDR1 and CDR2 sequences are MNHEY and SVGAGI. The CDR3 is made up of 14 amino acids. J lost 10 bases, V lost 4 bases, and 6 bases had no gene match. Sequencing used immunoSEQ multiplex PCR; TCRdb keeps in-frame clones, though not all of them. The data hold 250,000 to 350,000 clones, with roughly nine tenths observed a single time. The donors were members of the roughly 130-subject validation cohort (separate from the approximately 730-subject first cohort). This entry is derived from a study of cytomegalovirus exposure and HLA in healthy donors. Study outcomes and limitations: Reported performance of the classifier showed diagnosis of cytomegalovirus status with high specificity and sensitivity. Across donors, most TCRs were seen rarely, yet some public ones were widespread. The study recorded over 150 TCR beta chains that were cytomegalovirus-associated.

This chain links TRBV6-5 with TRBJ1-6; TRBD1 aligns across 8 bases. The sequenced sample was PBMCs. The sequence was obtained from a woman aged 25 to 45 in good health and CMV-seropositive. The CDR3 here is CASSFMDRDSPLHF. Written as DNA, the CDR3 is TGTGCCAGCAGTTTTATGGACAGGGACTCACCCCTCCACTTT.